The 6 T cell receptor beta chains listed next were all sequenced from one sample in a study of blood T cell repertoires in COVID-19. Assay: immunoSEQ multiplex PCR; the TCRdb copy retains only in-frame clones and omits some. The repertoire holds roughly 15,000 clones, with roughly 82% as singletons. Specimen: peripheral blood. Receptor source: an elderly man with active COVID-19.

CDR3 sequence reads: CATGQGTSPLHF. CDR3 nucleotide sequence: TGTGCCACCGGACAGGGAACTTCACCCCTCCACTTT. J is TRBJ1-6 and V is TRBV28; 8 bases are a match to TRBD1. The ends lost 10 bases at V and 9 bases at J; junction bases unmatched: 5. CDR3 size: 12 residues. Germline-derived CDR1 and CDR2 are MDHEN and SYDVKM.

The rearrangement joins TRBV7-6 to TRBJ2-3; TRBD2 aligns across 8 bases. The CDR3 is made up of 12 amino acids. With V trimmed by 1 base and J by 15 bases, 6 bases remained unmatched. The germline gives CDR1 SGHVS, CDR2 FNYEAQ. The DNA of the CDR3 is TGTGCCAGCAGCTTAGGGAGCGGGAGTCCTTATTTT. Its protein is CASSLGSGSPYF.

The V call is TRBV5-4, the J call TRBJ2-3; D perhaps matches TRBD2 (6 bases). Germline V CDR1 and CDR2: SGHNT, YYREEE (reference sequence). V lost 1 base to trimming and J lost 3 bases, with 15 bases between them. This CDR3 has 16 residues. The CDR3 loop is CASSLKLAQMTDTQYF. The CDR3 region has the DNA TGTGCCAGCAGCTTGAAGCTAGCGCAAATGACAGATACGCAGTATTTT.

This chain connects TRBV4-1 to TRBJ2-1; tentatively, D is TRBD2 (5 bases). The CDR3 is 16 amino acids. Trimming pared 0 bases from V and 9 bases from J, leaving 18 bases between. Germline-derived CDR1 and CDR2 are MGHRA and YSYEKL. The CDR3, as DNA: TGCGCCAGCAGCCAAGATCAGGCCAGTGTTCGGGGTGAGCAGTTCTTC. This codes for CASSQDQASVRGEQFF.

The chain employs TRBV7-2 and TRBJ2-2, with TRBD2 matching over 9 bases. The J segment lost 2 bases and the V segment lost 4 bases, leaving 5 bases of the junction unmatched. Germline lookup yields CDR1 SGHTA and CDR2 FQGNSA. This CDR3 comprises 16 residues. The CDR3 nucleotides read TGTGCCAGCAGCTCGCGACTAGCGGCAAACACCGGGGAGCTGTTTTTT. It is translated as CASSSRLAANTGELFF. The full variable domain, completed using reference TRBV7-2 and TRBJ2-2, is GAGVSQSPSNKVTEKGKDVELRCDPISGHTALYWYRQSLGQGLEFLIYFQGNSAPDKSGLPSDRFSAERTGGSVSTLTIQRTQQEDSAVYLCASSSRLAANTGELFFGEGSRLTVL.

The chain recombines TRBV30 with TRBJ2-7; D unresolved. V lost 7 bases, J lost 3 bases, and 22 bases lay in between. The CDR3 loop spans 15 amino acids. Germline-derived CDR1 and CDR2 are GTSNPN and SVGIG (reference sequence). The CDR3 loop reads CAYRPVVNRSYEQYF. In DNA, the CDR3 is TGTGCCTACCGGCCGGTAGTTAATAGGAGCTACGAGCAGTACTTC.